The 18 T cell receptor beta chains below come from one sample, sequenced in a study of T cells after yellow fever vaccination. Via MiXCR, TCRdb re-called the 5' RACE reads, giving one row per CDR3 protein. The table records some 110,000 distinct CDR3 sequences, approximately 8.4% of them present only once. Material: CD8+ T cells sorted from PBMCs, obtained 45 days after the yellow fever booster vaccination. These receptors all come from a man in his thirties or forties who received the YFV17D yellow fever vaccine.

Ten or more counts support this clonotype. The CDR3 sequence: CAWSHLANRGLDEQFF. In DNA, the CDR3 is TGTGCCTGGAGCCACCTTGCCAATCGTGGCTTGGATGAGCAGTTCTTC. This sequence joins TRBV30 and TRBJ2-1, with D hard to call. The CDR3 is 16 residues long. Trimming cost V 3 bases and J 8 bases, with 23 bases left between them. Germline loops: CDR1 GTSNPN, CDR2 SVGIG (reference sequence).

This clonotype was seen ten or more times. The V call is TRBV7-2, the J call TRBJ2-1; D gene uncertain. The germline V gene encodes CDR1 SGHTA and CDR2 FQGNSA. The CDR3 runs to 12 residues. The V gene lost 3 bases and the J gene lost 7 bases, with 7 bases spanning the gap. The CDR3 nucleotides read TGTGCCAGCAGCTTCGGAGCGAATGAGCAGTTCTTC. Its protein product is CASSFGANEQFF.

The chain carries TRBV19 and TRBJ2-1; weak D call: TRBD1 (7 bases). With 5 bases removed from V and 7 bases from J, the gap between germline ends came to 21 bases. Germline V CDR1 and CDR2: LNHDA, SQIVND (reference sequence). The CDR3 is made up of 16 amino acids. CDR3 residues: CASSGFQGGIRNEQFF. The CDR3 DNA reads TGTGCCAGTAGTGGCTTTCAGGGGGGAATTAGGAATGAGCAGTTCTTC.

This clonotype was observed a handful of times. The genes are TRBV7-8 and TRBJ1-5; 9 nucleotides agree with TRBD1. The CDR3 totals 17 residues. The germline gives CDR1 SGHVS, CDR2 FQNEAQ. With V trimmed by 1 base and J by 4 bases, 8 bases remained unmatched. CDR3 in DNA: TGTGCCAGCAGCTTAGTGCCGGGACAGGGCCAAAATCAGCCCCAGCATTTT. It yields the protein CASSLVPGQGQNQPQHF.

The chain uses TRBV7-2 and TRBJ2-5; D is ambiguous. V lost 4 bases and J 5 bases, leaving 17 bases between the germline ends. In germline, CDR1 is SGHTA, CDR2 FQGNSA. This CDR3 has 15 amino acids. CDR3 bases: TGTGCCAGCAGCTCATGGGTGGATCCTAGTGAGACCCAGTACTTC. Translated: CASSSWVDPSETQYF.

This clonotype showed up many times. The genes are TRBV6-5 and TRBJ2-1, with a possible D match to TRBD1 (5 bases). This CDR3 has 13 amino acids. The V and J ends lost 2 bases and 7 bases respectively, with 9 bases between them. Per germline, CDR1 MNHEY and CDR2 SVGAGI. CDR3 in DNA: TGTGCCAGCAGTTACCAGGCAGGGAATGAGCAGTTCTTC. It specifies CASSYQAGNEQFF.

This clonotype was found many times. This sequence joins TRBV29-1 and TRBJ2-1; 7 positions match TRBD1. CDR3 length: 15 amino acids. Germline trimming cut 7 bases from V and 0 bases from J; bases unmatched to any gene: 9. Germline values: CDR1 SQVTM, CDR2 ANQGSEA. The CDR3 DNA reads TGCAGCGCCGATCGTAACAGGGGCTCCTACAATGAGCAGTTCTTC. Translating gives CSADRNRGSYNEQFF.

In its sample, this clonotype was seen many times. The J gene is TRBJ2-7, the V gene TRBV7-2; D remains unclear. In germline, CDR1 is SGHTA, CDR2 FQGNSA. Trimming pared 5 bases from V and 5 bases from J, leaving 16 bases between. This CDR3 has 14 residues. The DNA for the CDR3 is TGTGCCAGCAGCCTCCAAGGGCCTGTTGACGAGCAGTACTTC. Translating it yields CASSLQGPVDEQYF.

About this clonotype itself: The conserved phenylalanine or tryptophan normally closing the CDR3 is absent here, so this likely arose from a read error. The chain recombines TRBV15 with TRBJ2-3; 9 positions agree with TRBD2. Germline V CDR1 and CDR2: LNHNV, YYDKDF (reference sequence). The J segment lost 1 base and the V segment lost 3 bases, leaving 8 bases of the junction unmatched. The CDR3 length is 17 residues. This chain's CDR3 is CATSRGFIAGGTDTQYS. The CDR3 DNA reads TGTGCCACCAGCAGGGGATTTATAGCGGGAGGCACAGATACGCAGTATTCT.

The chain employs TRBV11-2 and TRBJ2-7; weak D call: TRBD2 (5 bases). The CDR3 is 15 residues long. CDR1 is SGHAT, CDR2 FQNNGV, per germline. V was cut by 7 bases and J by 0 bases, with 16 bases left in between. The DNA of the CDR3 is TGTGCCAGCATCCCCGAGTGGGAGAACTCCTACGAGCAGTACTTC. Translating it yields CASIPEWENSYEQYF.

The table lists this clonotype with many counts. The chain couples TRBV10-1 to TRBJ2-7, with D hard to call. The germline gives CDR1 WNHNN, CDR2 SYGVQD (reference sequence). The CDR3 sequence is 13 residues long. Between the trimmed V and J ends, which lost 1 base and 3 bases, there was a span of 7 bases. CDR3 residues: CASSEWGHYEQYF. In DNA form, the CDR3 reads TGCGCCAGCAGTGAGTGGGGTCACTACGAGCAGTACTTC.

The table lists this clonotype with a few counts. This chain links TRBV5-4 with TRBJ2-7; weak D call: TRBD1 (5 bases). CDR3 length equals 12 residues. Trimming took 4 bases from V and 6 from J, leaving 11 bases between them. CDR1 is SGHNT and CDR2 is YYREEE in the germline V gene (reference sequence). As DNA, the CDR3 is TGTGCCAGCAGCGCCGACAGTTCCGAGCAGTACTTC. Residues: CASSADSSEQYF.

As concerns this clonotype: One end of the junction fails to match germline, which may point to a read error. The chain recombines TRBV20-1 with TRBJ2-5; TRBD2 is a possible D gene (5 bases). The CDR3 is made up of 15 amino acids. Looked up from germline, CDR1 is DFQATT and CDR2 is SNEGSKA (reference sequence). CDR3 amino acids: CGARDSEGEGETQYF. The CDR3 nucleotides read TGCGGTGCTAGAGATAGTGAGGGAGAGGGAGAGACCCAGTACTTC.

The table lists this clonotype with a few counts. V usage is TRBV5-6 and J usage is TRBJ2-1, with D uncertain. Trimming took 0 bases from V and 3 from J, leaving 10 bases between them. Germline-derived CDR1 and CDR2 are SGHDT and YYEEEE. The CDR3 totals 15 residues. The chain's CDR3 is CASSLEGPFYNEQFF. The CDR3 DNA sequence: TGTGCCAGCAGCTTGGAAGGGCCCTTCTACAATGAGCAGTTCTTC.

The V gene is TRBV27, the J gene TRBJ2-1; 8 nucleotides match TRBD2. Germline-derived CDR1 and CDR2 are MNHEY and SMNVEV (reference sequence). Unmatched junction bases numbered 7, after V lost 6 bases and J lost 3 bases. This CDR3 has 15 residues. As DNA, the CDR3 is TGTGCCAGCAGACCTCGGGAGGGCCTCTACAATGAGCAGTTCTTC. Translating gives CASRPREGLYNEQFF.

The chain recombines TRBV5-1 with TRBJ2-7; TRBD2 aligns across 10 bases. Germline trimming cut 3 bases from V and 6 bases from J; bases unmatched to any gene: 6. The CDR3 has 14 amino acids. Germline CDR1 is SGHRS and CDR2 is YFSETQ. The CDR3 is CASSSQREGVEQYF. DNA of the CDR3: TGCGCCAGCAGCTCCCAGCGGGAGGGTGTCGAGCAGTACTTC.

This clonotype was observed a few times. The V gene is TRBV14, the J gene TRBJ2-7; D might be TRBD1 (5 bases). The CDR3 length is 15 residues. CDR1 and CDR2 (germline): SGHDN, FVKESK. V lost 1 base, J lost 3 bases, and 13 bases lay in between. The CDR3 DNA sequence: TGTGCCAGCAGCCAAGGGATGGGGCCTGGCTACGAGCAGTACTTC. The encoded protein is CASSQGMGPGYEQYF.

This clonotype appeared many times. The chain recombines TRBV28 with TRBJ2-7; 8 bases line up with TRBD1. This CDR3 is built from 16 residues. The germline CDR1 and CDR2 sequences are MDHEN and SYDVKM. Germline trimming cut 5 bases from V and 1 base from J; bases unmatched to any gene: 10. Here the CDR3 reads CASSRLDRGTSYEQYF. As DNA, the CDR3 is TGTGCCAGCAGTCGATTAGACAGGGGTACTTCCTACGAGCAGTACTTC.